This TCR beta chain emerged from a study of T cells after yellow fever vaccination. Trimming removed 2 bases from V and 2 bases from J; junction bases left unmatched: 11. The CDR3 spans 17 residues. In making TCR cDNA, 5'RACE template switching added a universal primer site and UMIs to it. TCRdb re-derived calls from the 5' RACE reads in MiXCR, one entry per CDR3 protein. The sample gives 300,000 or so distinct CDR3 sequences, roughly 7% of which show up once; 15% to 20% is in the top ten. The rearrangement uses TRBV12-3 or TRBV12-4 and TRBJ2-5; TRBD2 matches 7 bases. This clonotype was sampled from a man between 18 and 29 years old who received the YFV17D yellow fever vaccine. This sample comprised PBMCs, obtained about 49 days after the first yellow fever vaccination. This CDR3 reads CASSLPYLGGRQETQYF. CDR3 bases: TGTGCCAGCAGTTTACCTTATTTGGGGGGGAGACAAGAGACCCAGTACTTC.